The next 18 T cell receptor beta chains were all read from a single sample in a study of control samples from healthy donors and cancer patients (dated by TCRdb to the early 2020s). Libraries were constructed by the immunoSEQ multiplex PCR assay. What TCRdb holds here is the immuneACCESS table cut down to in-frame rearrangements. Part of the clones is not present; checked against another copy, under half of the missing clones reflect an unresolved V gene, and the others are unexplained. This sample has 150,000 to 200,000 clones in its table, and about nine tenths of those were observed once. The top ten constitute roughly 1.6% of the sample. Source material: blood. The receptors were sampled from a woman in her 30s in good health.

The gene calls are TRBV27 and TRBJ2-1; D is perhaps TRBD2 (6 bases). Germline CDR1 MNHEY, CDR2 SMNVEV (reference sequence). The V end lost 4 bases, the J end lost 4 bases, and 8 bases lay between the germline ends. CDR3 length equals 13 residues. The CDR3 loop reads CASSSGLYNEQFF. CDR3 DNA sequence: TGTGCCAGCAGTTCGGGACTTTACAATGAGCAGTTCTTC.

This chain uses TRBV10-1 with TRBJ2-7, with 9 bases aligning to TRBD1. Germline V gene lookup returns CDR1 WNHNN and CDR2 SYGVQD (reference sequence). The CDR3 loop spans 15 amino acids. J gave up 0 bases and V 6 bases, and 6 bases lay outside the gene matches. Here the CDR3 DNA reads TGCGCCAGCAGCCGCGGGACAGGGAGCTCCTACGAGCAGTACTTC. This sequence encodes CASSRGTGSSYEQYF.

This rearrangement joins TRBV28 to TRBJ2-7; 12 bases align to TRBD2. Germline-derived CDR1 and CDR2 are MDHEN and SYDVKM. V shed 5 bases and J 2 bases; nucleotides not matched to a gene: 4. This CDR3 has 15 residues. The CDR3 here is CASSTPSGRAYEQYF. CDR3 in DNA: TGTGCCAGCAGTACCCCTAGCGGGAGGGCCTACGAGCAGTACTTC.

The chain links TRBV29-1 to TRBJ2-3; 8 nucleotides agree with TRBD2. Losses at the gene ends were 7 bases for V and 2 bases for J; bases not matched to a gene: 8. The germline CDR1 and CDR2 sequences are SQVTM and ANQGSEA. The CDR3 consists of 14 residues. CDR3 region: CSAKLAEITDTQYF. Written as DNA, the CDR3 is TGCAGCGCAAAACTAGCGGAGATCACAGATACGCAGTATTTT.

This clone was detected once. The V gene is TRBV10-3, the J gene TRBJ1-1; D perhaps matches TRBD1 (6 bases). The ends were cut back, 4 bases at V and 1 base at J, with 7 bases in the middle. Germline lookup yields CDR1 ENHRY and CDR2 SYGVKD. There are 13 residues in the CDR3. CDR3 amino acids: CAISGTENTEAFF. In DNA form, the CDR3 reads TGTGCCATCAGTGGGACAGAGAACACTGAAGCTTTCTTT.

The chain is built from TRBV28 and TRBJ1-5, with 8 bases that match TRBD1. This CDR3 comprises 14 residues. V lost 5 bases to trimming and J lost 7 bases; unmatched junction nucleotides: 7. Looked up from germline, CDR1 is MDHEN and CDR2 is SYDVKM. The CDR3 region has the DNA TGTGCCAGCAGTAAGGACAGGGTCGGACAGCCCCAGCATTTT. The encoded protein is CASSKDRVGQPQHF.

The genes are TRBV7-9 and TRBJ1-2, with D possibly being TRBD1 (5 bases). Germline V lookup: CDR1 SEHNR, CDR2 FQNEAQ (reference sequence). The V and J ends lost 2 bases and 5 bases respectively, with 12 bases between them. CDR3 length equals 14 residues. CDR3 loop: CASSLKGLGYGYTF. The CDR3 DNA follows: TGTGCCAGCAGCTTAAAGGGGCTGGGTTATGGCTACACCTTC.

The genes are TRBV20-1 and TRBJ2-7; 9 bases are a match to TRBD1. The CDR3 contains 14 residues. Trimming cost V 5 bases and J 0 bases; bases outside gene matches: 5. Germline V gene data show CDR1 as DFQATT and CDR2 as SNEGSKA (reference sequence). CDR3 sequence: CSARDRGSSYEQYF. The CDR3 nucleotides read TGCAGTGCTCGTGACAGGGGGTCCTCCTACGAGCAGTACTTC.

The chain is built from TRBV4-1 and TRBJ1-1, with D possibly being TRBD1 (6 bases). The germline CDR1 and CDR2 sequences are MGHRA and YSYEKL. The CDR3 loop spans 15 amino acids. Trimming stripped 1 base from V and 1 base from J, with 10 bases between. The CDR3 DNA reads TGCGCCAGCAGCCAAGGGGGGGCCAAGAACACTGAAGCTTTCTTT. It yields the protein CASSQGGAKNTEAFF.

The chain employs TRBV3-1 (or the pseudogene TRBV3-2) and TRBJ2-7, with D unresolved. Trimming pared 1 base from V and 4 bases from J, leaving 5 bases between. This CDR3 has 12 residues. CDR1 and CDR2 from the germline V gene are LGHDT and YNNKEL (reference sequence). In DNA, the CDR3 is TGTGCCAGCAGCCAAGTAGGGTACGAGCAGTACTTC. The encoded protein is CASSQVGYEQYF.

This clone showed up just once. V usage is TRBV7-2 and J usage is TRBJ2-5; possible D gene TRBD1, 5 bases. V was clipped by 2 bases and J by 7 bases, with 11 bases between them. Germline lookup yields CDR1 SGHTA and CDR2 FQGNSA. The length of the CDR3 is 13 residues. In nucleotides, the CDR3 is TGTGCCAGCAGCTTACCGCAGGGTCGGACCCAGTACTTC. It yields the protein CASSLPQGRTQYF.

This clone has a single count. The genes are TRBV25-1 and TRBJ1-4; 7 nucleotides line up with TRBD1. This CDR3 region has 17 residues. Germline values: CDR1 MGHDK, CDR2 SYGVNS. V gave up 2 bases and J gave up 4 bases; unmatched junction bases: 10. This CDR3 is CASSEGIPQGGNEKLFF. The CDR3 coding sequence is TGTGCCAGCAGTGAAGGGATCCCTCAGGGGGGTAATGAAAAACTGTTTTTT.

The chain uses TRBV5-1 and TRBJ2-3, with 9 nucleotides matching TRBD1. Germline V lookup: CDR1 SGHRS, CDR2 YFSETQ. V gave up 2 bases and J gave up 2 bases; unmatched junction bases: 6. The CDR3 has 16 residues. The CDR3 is CASSFGQGWVTDTQYF. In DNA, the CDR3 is TGCGCCAGCAGCTTCGGACAGGGGTGGGTCACAGATACGCAGTATTTT.

The CDR3 here is CASSFRAYSSYEQYF. CDR3 in DNA: TGTGCCAGCAGCTTTCGGGCCTACAGCTCCTACGAGCAGTACTTC. The genes are TRBV7-8 and TRBJ2-7; no clear D. V gave up 3 bases and J gave up 0 bases, with 12 bases separating them. Germline V CDR1 and CDR2: SGHVS, FQNEAQ. The CDR3 contains 15 residues.

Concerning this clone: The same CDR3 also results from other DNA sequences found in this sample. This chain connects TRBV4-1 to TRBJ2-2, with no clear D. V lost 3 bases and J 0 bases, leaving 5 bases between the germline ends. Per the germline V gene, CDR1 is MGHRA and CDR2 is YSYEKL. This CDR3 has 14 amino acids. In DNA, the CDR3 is TGCGCCAGCAGCCAGGGTGCGAACACCGGGGAGCTGTTTTTT. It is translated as CASSQGANTGELFF.

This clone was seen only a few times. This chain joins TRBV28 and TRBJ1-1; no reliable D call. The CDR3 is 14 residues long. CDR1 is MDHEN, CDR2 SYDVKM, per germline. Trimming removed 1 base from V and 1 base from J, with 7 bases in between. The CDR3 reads CASSLYLQNTEAFF. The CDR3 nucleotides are TGTGCCAGCAGTTTATATCTACAGAACACTGAAGCTTTCTTT. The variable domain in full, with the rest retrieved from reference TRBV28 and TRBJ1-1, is DVKVTQSSRYLVKRTGEKVFLECVQDMDHENMFWYRQDPGLGLRLIYFSYDVKMKEKGDIPEGYSVSREKKERFSLILESASTNQTSMYLCASSLYLQNTEAFFGQGTRLTVV.

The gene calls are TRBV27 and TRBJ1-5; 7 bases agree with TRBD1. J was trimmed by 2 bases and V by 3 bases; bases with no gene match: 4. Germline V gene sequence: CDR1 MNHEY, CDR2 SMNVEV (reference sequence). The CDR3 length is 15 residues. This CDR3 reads CASSFRGKGNQPQHF. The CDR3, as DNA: TGTGCCAGCAGTTTCAGGGGGAAAGGCAATCAGCCCCAGCATTTT.

DNA of the CDR3: TGCAGCGTTTGGGGGAGCACTGAAGCTTTCTTT. Encoded protein: CSVWGSTEAFF. This chain joins TRBV29-1 and TRBJ1-1; D is perhaps TRBD1 (5 bases). The V gene's germline CDR1 is SQVTM and CDR2 ANQGSEA. The CDR3 runs 11 residues. The V and J ends lost 5 bases and 4 bases respectively, with 8 bases between them.